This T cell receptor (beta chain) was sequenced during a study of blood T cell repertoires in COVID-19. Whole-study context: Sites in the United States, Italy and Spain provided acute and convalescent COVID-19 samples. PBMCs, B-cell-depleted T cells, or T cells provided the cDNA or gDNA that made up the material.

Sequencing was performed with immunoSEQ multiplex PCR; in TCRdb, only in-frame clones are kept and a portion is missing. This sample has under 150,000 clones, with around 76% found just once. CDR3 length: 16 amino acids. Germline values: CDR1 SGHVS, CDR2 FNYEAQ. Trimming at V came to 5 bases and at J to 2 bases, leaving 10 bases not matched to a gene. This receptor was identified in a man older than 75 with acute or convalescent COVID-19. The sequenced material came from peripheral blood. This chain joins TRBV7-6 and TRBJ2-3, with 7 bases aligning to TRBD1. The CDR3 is CASSQGTASNTDTQYF. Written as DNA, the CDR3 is TGTGCCAGCAGCCAAGGGACAGCGTCGAACACAGATACGCAGTATTTT.